The 7 T cell receptor beta chains below come from one sample, sequenced in a study of early T cells in non-severe SARS-CoV-2 infection. One entry per CDR3 protein, called by TCRdb with MiXCR from the 5' RACE reads. The sample holds approximately 65,000 distinct CDR3 sequences, 11% seen once. Here the sequenced sample was whole blood, taken at baseline. These receptors all come from an adult who was a healthcare worker with PCR-confirmed SARS-CoV-2 infection or an uninfected control (not recorded which).

This chain joins TRBV7-9 and TRBJ2-1, with D uncertain. V lost 5 bases and J lost 0, with 17 bases in between. CDR1 and CDR2 (germline): SEHNR, FQNEAQ (reference sequence). The CDR3 has 17 amino acids. CDR3 protein: CASSLRGFGISYNEQFF. The CDR3 DNA sequence: TGTGCCAGCAGCCTCCGTGGGTTTGGAATCTCCTACAATGAGCAGTTCTTC.

This chain links TRBV20-1 with TRBJ1-2; unclear D gene. The CDR3 totals 14 residues. V was clipped by 4 bases and J by 4 bases, with 16 bases between them. Germline V gene sequence: CDR1 DFQATT, CDR2 SNEGSKA (reference sequence). The DNA of the CDR3 is TGCAGTGCTACCTACCCCCGGGGTCCCTATGGCTACACCTTC. Translation: CSATYPRGPYGYTF.

This clonotype was seen ten or more times. The gene calls are TRBV6-6 and TRBJ2-1, with 9 bases matching TRBD2. After removal of 6 bases from V and 6 bases from J, the junction contained 6 bases not matched to a gene. In germline, CDR1 is MNHNY, CDR2 SVGAGI (reference sequence). The CDR3 extends over 14 amino acids. The CDR3 here is CASSERGAGNEQFF. In DNA, the CDR3 is TGTGCCAGCAGCGAGCGGGGGGCCGGCAATGAGCAGTTCTTC.

This clonotype was seen ten or more times. This sequence joins TRBV7-9 and TRBJ2-3, with 8 bases identical to TRBD1. After removal of 1 base from V and 6 bases from J, the junction contained 3 bases not matched to a gene. In germline, CDR1 is SEHNR, CDR2 FQNEAQ (reference sequence). There are 14 residues in the CDR3. CDR3 loop: CASSLVGQADTQYF. The CDR3 DNA follows: TGTGCCAGCAGCTTAGTGGGACAGGCGGATACGCAGTATTTT.

This clonotype was recorded a few times. The chain recombines TRBV29-1 with TRBJ2-5, with 8 bases aligning to TRBD2. This CDR3 is built from 11 residues. V shed 6 bases and J 12 bases; nucleotides not matched to a gene: 9. Germline assignment: CDR1 SQVTM and CDR2 ANQGSEA. The CDR3 nucleotides read TGCAGCGTGAGGGATACTAGCGGAGAGTACTTC. Translated: CSVRDTSGEYF. The full variable domain, in which reference TRBV29-1 and TRBJ2-5 provide the parts outside the CDR3, is SAVISQKPSRDICQRGTSLTIQCQVDSQVTMMFWYRQQPGQSLTLIATANQGSEATYESGFVIDKFPISRPNLTFSTLTVSNMSPEDSSIYLCSVRDTSGEYFGPGTRLLVL.

This clonotype was observed many times. V and J are TRBV20-1 and TRBJ2-7; D is undetermined. Germline loops: CDR1 DFQATT, CDR2 SNEGSKA (reference sequence). The CDR3 has 13 residues. Trimming pared 0 bases from V and 2 bases from J, leaving 8 bases between. CDR3 bases: TGCAGTGCTAGAGACGCGCGCGCCTACGAGCAGTACTTC. Its protein product is CSARDARAYEQYF.

This clonotype was seen just once. The chain employs TRBV9 and TRBJ2-5, with D possibly matching TRBD2 (6 bases). Looked up from germline, CDR1 is SGDLS and CDR2 is YYNGEE. The CDR3 has 14 residues. The V and J ends lost 6 bases and 5 bases respectively, with 17 bases between them. DNA of the CDR3: TGTGCCAGCAACGACGAGGGACTTTTGGAGACCCAGTACTTC. Translating it yields CASNDEGLLETQYF.